This T cell receptor beta chain is drawn from a study of blood T cells in healthy people across ages. A second about 7 to 11 cycle PCR used barcoded and J-beta primers. Each cDNA was tagged by a template-switch adaptor containing 12 random nucleotides. MiXCR was run by TCRdb on the 5' RACE reads, yielding one entry per CDR3 protein. The sample has some 900,000 distinct CDR3 sequences, 45% to 50% seen once; the top ten hold 13%. The CDR3 loop spans 14 amino acids. Trimming took 1 base from V and 5 from J, leaving 11 bases between them. Germline values: CDR1 SGHDN, CDR2 FVKESK. A note on this clonotype: Its specificity is not known.

The authors isolated at least 6.5 million PBMCs per sample. Overall study findings and caveats: Unsorted PBMC material precluded a definitive naive versus antigen-experienced comparison. TCR beta diversity per million T cells fell roughly linearly with age.

The clonotype comes from a man younger than 40 in good health. The V and J genes are TRBV14 and TRBJ1-1; D possibly corresponds to TRBD1 (5 bases). The sequenced sample was blood. The CDR3 region has the DNA TGTGCCAGCAGCCAAGGTAGGGGACGTACTGAAGCTTTCTTT. It specifies CASSQGRGRTEAFF.